The 28 T cell receptor beta chains reported below all come from one sample, sequenced in a study of T cell repertoires in cytomegalovirus infection. One entry per CDR3 protein results from TCRdb running MiXCR on the reads. The sample contains approximately 700,000 distinct CDR3 sequences, 35% of which appear only once. Sequenced sample: PBMCs. Receptors originate from a human donor in good health (CMV status not recorded). Some clones in this sample may be carry-over from other donors' samples.

This clonotype came up a few times. The J gene is TRBJ2-7, the V gene TRBV28; possibly TRBD1 for D (6 bases). CDR1 is MDHEN and CDR2 is SYDVKM in the germline V gene. CDR3 size: 15 residues. The V end lost 6 bases, the J end lost 0 bases, and 15 bases lay between the germline ends. CDR3 sequence reads: CASRGAVGLSYEQYF. The CDR3 DNA reads TGTGCCAGCAGGGGGGCGGTTGGGCTCTCCTACGAGCAGTACTTC.

This clonotype was seen a handful of times. The V call is TRBV20-1, the J call TRBJ1-1; unclear D gene. Per germline, CDR1 DFQATT and CDR2 SNEGSKA (reference sequence). The CDR3 runs 18 residues. CDR3: CSVRGLRAGPLSSTEAFF. CDR3 in DNA: TGCAGCGTACGAGGGCTCCGGGCGGGTCCATTAAGTAGCACTGAAGCTTTCTTT.

This clonotype showed up just a few times. The V gene is TRBV7-9, the J gene TRBJ2-7, with 7 bases that match TRBD1. CDR1 SEHNR and CDR2 FQNEAQ come from the germline V gene (reference sequence). The V and J ends lost 3 bases and 1 base, in that order; junction bases with no gene match: 12. This CDR3 spans 17 amino acids. This CDR3 reads CASSLYFLTGISYEQYF. The DNA of the CDR3 is TGTGCCAGCAGCTTGTATTTCCTGACAGGGATTTCCTACGAGCAGTACTTC.

In its sample, this clonotype was seen many times. This chain joins TRBV7-2 and TRBJ2-4; TRBD1 is a possible D gene (6 bases). The CDR3 length is 13 residues. V was clipped by 4 bases and J by 8 bases, with 12 bases between them. Germline V CDR1 and CDR2: SGHTA, FQGNSA. CDR3 sequence reads: CASSSDRLDIQYF. The CDR3 coding sequence is TGTGCCAGCAGCTCTGACAGGCTGGACATTCAGTACTTC.

This clonotype was observed a single time. The chain is built from TRBV14 and TRBJ2-7, with D possibly being TRBD1 (7 bases). The V end was cut by 3 bases, the J end by 3 bases, with 15 bases between. Germline lookup yields CDR1 SGHDN and CDR2 FVKESK. The CDR3 runs 15 residues. The CDR3 loop reads CASSQGGTAIYEQYF. The CDR3 nucleotides read TGTGCCAGCAGCCAGGGCGGGACAGCCATCTACGAGCAGTACTTC.

As to this clonotype: This may stem from a read error, because a much larger clone lies one nucleotide away. Given the absence of the conserved phenylalanine or tryptophan at the CDR3 end, a read error is likely. The chain is built from TRBV7-8 and TRBJ2-5; perhaps TRBD2 as D (6 bases). The CDR3 consists of 14 residues. The germline V gene encodes CDR1 SGHVS and CDR2 FQNEAQ. The ends were cut back, 3 bases at V and 4 bases at J, with 12 bases in the middle. As DNA, the CDR3 is TGTGCCAGCAGCTTGAAGGTCGGGGGAGAGACCCAGTACTTA. It codes for CASSLKVGGETQYL.

This clonotype appeared a single time. The chain combines TRBV20-1 with TRBJ1-2; D possibly corresponds to TRBD1 (5 bases). Germline V gene data show CDR1 as DFQATT and CDR2 as SNEGSKA (reference sequence). The CDR3 has 9 amino acids. Deletions cut 6 bases from V and 10 bases from J, with 9 bases between. This CDR3 reads CSARGDYTF. The CDR3 DNA reads TGCAGTGCAAGGGGAGACTACACCTTC.

V usage is TRBV7-2 and J usage is TRBJ2-7, with D unresolved. Trimming cost V 6 bases and J 0 bases, with 9 bases left between them. Germline-derived CDR1 and CDR2 are SGHTA and FQGNSA. The CDR3 length is 13 residues. CDR3 DNA sequence: TGTGCCAGCAGGGACCCGAGCTCCTACGAGCAGTACTTC. It translates to CASRDPSSYEQYF.

This clonotype was detected many times. The chain recombines TRBV7-9 with TRBJ2-6; no clear D. V was cut by 5 bases and J by 0 bases, with 11 bases left in between. This CDR3 is 16 amino acids long. Germline values: CDR1 SEHNR, CDR2 FQNEAQ (reference sequence). CDR3 DNA sequence: TGTGCCAGCAGCCGAGACGGCCGCTCTGGGGCCAACGTCCTGACTTTC. Translated, it gives CASSRDGRSGANVLTF.

The V and J genes are TRBV28 and TRBJ1-1; D possibly corresponds to TRBD1 (5 bases). V lost 6 bases and J 5 bases, leaving 13 bases between the germline ends. CDR1 is MDHEN, CDR2 SYDVKM, per germline. The CDR3 loop spans 13 amino acids. The chain's CDR3 is CASRRQGYTEAFF. DNA for the CDR3: TGTGCCAGCAGGAGGCAGGGATATACTGAAGCTTTCTTT.

A single count supports this clonotype. The gene calls are TRBV9 and TRBJ2-2, with TRBD2 matching over 9 bases. J lost 2 bases, V lost 4 bases, and 9 bases had no gene match. Looked up from germline, CDR1 is SGDLS and CDR2 is YYNGEE. CDR3 length: 17 residues. The CDR3 spells CASSIQAGGYNTGELFF. The CDR3 nucleotides are TGTGCCAGCAGCATCCAAGCGGGGGGATATAACACCGGGGAGCTGTTTTTT.

In the case of this clonotype: One end of the junction varies from germline; a read error may be responsible. The chain has TRBV12-3 or TRBV12-4 and TRBJ2-7, with TRBD2 matching over 10 bases. This CDR3 comprises 15 residues. The CDR3 spells CASSLAGVGSYEQYF. The CDR3 nucleotides read TGTGCCAGCAGTCTAGCGGGGGTGGGCTCCTACGAGCAGTACTTC.

J is TRBJ2-1 and V is TRBV7-6; TRBD1 matches at 7 bases. CDR3 length: 16 amino acids. The V gene's germline CDR1 is SGHVS and CDR2 FNYEAQ. The V segment lost 7 bases and the J segment 4 bases; nucleotides outside the gene matches: 13. The CDR3 protein is CASTPLRDRPYNEQFF. The CDR3 DNA reads as TGTGCCAGCACCCCCCTCCGGGACAGACCATACAATGAGCAGTTCTTC.

This clonotype was picked up a small number of times. The gene calls are TRBV10-3 and TRBJ2-7; the D gene is possibly TRBD2 (6 bases). The V end was cut by 1 base, the J end by 5 bases, with 15 bases between. CDR1 is ENHRY, CDR2 SYGVKD, per germline. The CDR3 totals 15 residues. The CDR3 DNA is TGTGCCATCAGTGAGTACAAGGGGAGGTCACACGAGCAGTACTTC. Encoded protein: CAISEYKGRSHEQYF.

This clonotype was seen a handful of times. The chain uses TRBV6-1 and TRBJ1-5; D gene uncertain. The V end lost 2 bases, the J end lost 4 bases, and 9 bases lay between the germline ends. The CDR3 runs to 14 residues. The germline gives CDR1 MNHNS, CDR2 SASEGT. The CDR3 DNA sequence: TGTGCCAGCAGTGAAACTCGGTGGAATCAGCCCCAGCATTTT. As protein: CASSETRWNQPQHF.

V gene TRBV28 combines with J gene TRBJ1-2; D gene ambiguous. Germline CDR1 is MDHEN and CDR2 is SYDVKM. This CDR3 has 12 amino acids. The ends were cut back, 11 bases at V and 4 bases at J, with 14 bases in the middle. CDR3 DNA: TGTGCCTCCGGGGATCTGGGCTATGGCTACACCTTC. Translation gives CASGDLGYGYTF.

About this clonotype: One end of the junction varies from germline; a read error may be responsible. The chain joins TRBV2 to TRBJ1-1, with D perhaps matching TRBD1 (5 bases). Looked up from germline, CDR1 is SNHLY and CDR2 is FYNNEI. There are 13 residues in the CDR3. The CDR3 DNA reads as TGTGCCGGAGGGGTCAGACCTAACACTGAATCTTTCTTT. Protein: CAGGVRPNTESFF.

The rearrangement links TRBV29-1 to TRBJ2-6; possibly TRBD2 for D (6 bases). With 3 bases removed from V and 0 bases from J, the gap between germline ends came to 9 bases. There are 15 residues in the CDR3. Germline V gives CDR1 SQVTM, CDR2 ANQGSEA. CDR3 coding DNA: TGCAGCGTTGAGGGGGGACTCTCTGGGGCCAACGTCCTGACTTTC. Its protein is CSVEGGLSGANVLTF.

Notes on this clonotype: Germline is not matched at one junction end, which may reflect a read error. The V and J genes are TRBV29-1 and TRBJ2-1; D unclear. The germline CDR1 and CDR2 sequences are SQVTM and ANQGSEA. The CDR3 sequence is 13 residues long. CDR3 nucleotide sequence: TGCAGCGTTTGGTCCCTCTCCTACAATGAGAAGTTCTTC. Its protein product is CSVWSLSYNEKFF.

The chain combines TRBV20-1 with TRBJ2-7, with D possibly TRBD2 on 6 matching bases. The germline gives CDR1 DFQATT, CDR2 SNEGSKA (reference sequence). V lost 3 bases to trimming and J lost 1 base, with 10 bases between them. The CDR3 has 13 amino acids. The CDR3 region is CSASPSASYEQYF. The CDR3 DNA follows: TGCAGTGCTAGTCCTAGCGCGTCCTACGAGCAGTACTTC.

This clonotype was detected ten times or more. The chain joins TRBV5-1 to TRBJ1-4; TRBD1 aligns across 7 bases. Trimming removed 1 base from V and 7 bases from J; junction bases left unmatched: 7. The CDR3 has 15 amino acids. Germline V gene sequence: CDR1 SGHRS, CDR2 YFSETQ. The CDR3 here is CASSLMRGLGEKLFF. The CDR3, as DNA: TGCGCCAGCAGCTTGATGAGGGGGCTAGGTGAAAAACTGTTTTTT.

This chain joins TRBV27 and TRBJ2-1, with TRBD2 as a possible D gene (5 bases). V shed 6 bases and J shed 5 bases, with 17 bases lying between them. There are 15 residues in the CDR3. Germline V CDR1 and CDR2: MNHEY, SMNVEV (reference sequence). Written as DNA, the CDR3 is TGTGCCAGCAGCTCCCCAGACCGGGAAAACAATGAGCAGTTCTTC. Residues: CASSSPDRENNEQFF.

This clonotype appeared a few times. The chain employs TRBV12-3 or TRBV12-4 and TRBJ1-5; D uncertain. V was clipped by 3 bases and J by 6 bases, with 12 bases between them. CDR3 length equals 14 residues. CDR3 sequence reads: CASSFTPGAQPQHF. For the CDR3, the DNA is TGTGCCAGCAGTTTTACCCCGGGAGCTCAGCCCCAGCATTTT.

This clonotype was recorded only once. The junction departs from germline at one end; a sequencing error may be responsible. V and J are TRBV2 and TRBJ2-1; D is unresolved. The CDR3 has 10 residues. Germline lookup yields CDR1 SNHLY and CDR2 FYNNEI. In DNA form, the CDR3 reads TGTGCCACCACCTACATTGAGCAGTTCTTC. Its protein is CATTYIEQFF.

The rearrangement joins TRBV14 to TRBJ2-1, with 9 bases matching TRBD2. V was clipped by 0 bases and J by 3 bases; unmatched bases: 3. The CDR3 covers 16 residues. The germline V gene encodes CDR1 SGHDN and CDR2 FVKESK. The CDR3 bases are TGTGCCAGCAGCCAAGATTGGCGGGAGGGCTACAATGAGCAGTTCTTC. As protein: CASSQDWREGYNEQFF.

The V gene is TRBV3-1, the J gene TRBJ2-3; the D gene is possibly TRBD2 (7 bases). The CDR3 has 17 residues. The ends were cut back, 3 bases at V and 6 bases at J, with 22 bases in the middle. In germline, CDR1 is LGHDT, CDR2 YNNKEL (reference sequence). The CDR3 reads CASSHSSRGPAGDTQYF. CDR3 bases: TGTGCCAGCAGCCATTCTTCCAGGGGCCCAGCGGGGGATACGCAGTATTTT.

The V call is TRBV20-1, the J call TRBJ2-1; 7 nucleotides match TRBD2. There are 11 residues in the CDR3. Per the germline V gene, CDR1 is DFQATT and CDR2 is SNEGSKA (reference sequence). V lost 5 bases and J lost 10; bases outside the gene matches: 5. CDR3 protein: CSARDYWEQFF. The CDR3 nucleotides are TGCAGTGCTCGGGACTACTGGGAGCAGTTCTTC.

Only a few counts were recorded for this clonotype. V usage is TRBV27 and J usage is TRBJ2-7; 10 bases align to TRBD1. V was pared by 7 bases and J by 2 bases, with 8 bases of the junction left unmatched. The CDR3 extends over 15 amino acids. In germline, CDR1 is MNHEY, CDR2 SMNVEV (reference sequence). The chain's CDR3 is CASTRLGQGPYEQYF. CDR3 nucleotides: TGTGCCAGCACCCGCTTGGGACAGGGGCCCTACGAGCAGTACTTC.